This is a list of T cell receptor beta chains from one sample in a study of OX40 agonist ivuxolimab in advanced cancers. The data were produced by immunoSEQ multiplex PCR, yet TCRdb's version contains in-frame clones alone and is incomplete. This sample has fewer than 40,000 clones, with approximately 89% found just once. The material was CD4+ or CD8+ T cells sorted from blood, obtained in a trial of the OX40 agonist ivuxolimab. The receptors were gathered from an adult with an advanced solid tumor such as melanoma, head and neck, liver or kidney cancer. The CDR3 runs from the conserved cysteine through the conserved F or W. A D gene is named only where the DNA matches it firmly. The size entry is marked missing in some rows and otherwise reads once, few, many or a size class.

v_gene: TRBV4-1; d_gene: NA; abundance: NA; j_gene: TRBJ1-5; CDR3nt: TGCGCCAGCAGCCAAGAGTGGGGCACTAGCAATCAGCCCCAGCATTTT; CDR3aa: CASSQEWGTSNQPQHF
v_gene: TRBV28; d_gene: TRBD1; abundance: NA; j_gene: TRBJ1-1; CDR3nt: TGTGCCAGCAGTTTGGGACAGGGGACCGTGAACACTGAAGCTTTCTTT; CDR3aa: CASSLGQGTVNTEAFF
v_gene: TRBV7-3; d_gene: NA; abundance: NA; j_gene: TRBJ2-1; CDR3nt: TGTGCCAGCAGCTTATCGCAGGGCTACAATGAGCAGTTCTTC; CDR3aa: CASSLSQGYNEQFF
v_gene: TRBV4-2; d_gene: NA; abundance: NA; j_gene: TRBJ2-2; CDR3nt: TGTGCCAGCAGCCAAGGGGGGATCGGGGAGCTGTTTTTT; CDR3aa: CASSQGGIGELFF
v_gene: TRBV5-1; d_gene: NA; abundance: NA; j_gene: TRBJ2-1; CDR3nt: TGCGCCAGCAGCCAGGCTGATGAGCAGTTCTTC; CDR3aa: CASSQADEQFF
v_gene: TRBV5-6; d_gene: NA; abundance: NA; j_gene: TRBJ2-3; CDR3nt: TGTGCCAGCAGACAGAGTGGTACGCAGTATTTT; CDR3aa: CASRQSGTQYF
v_gene: TRBV7-8; d_gene: NA; abundance: NA; j_gene: TRBJ2-7; CDR3nt: TGTGCCAGCAGCTCCAACTCTTACGAGCAGTACTTC; CDR3aa: CASSSNSYEQYF
v_gene: TRBV13; d_gene: TRBD2; abundance: NA; j_gene: TRBJ2-7; CDR3nt: TGTGCCAGCGGACTAGCGGGTACCTACGAGCAGTACTTC; CDR3aa: CASGLAGTYEQYF
v_gene: TRBV7-8; d_gene: TRBD1; abundance: NA; j_gene: TRBJ2-5; CDR3nt: TGTGCCAGCAGCTTCGAGACAGGGCAAGAGACCCAGTACTTC; CDR3aa: CASSFETGQETQYF
v_gene: TRBV21-1; d_gene: NA; abundance: NA; j_gene: TRBJ1-5; CDR3nt: TGTGCCAGCAGCAAAAGGGAGAGTAATAGCAATCAGCCCCAGCATTTT; CDR3aa: CASSKRESNSNQPQHF
v_gene: TRBV7-8; d_gene: NA; abundance: NA; j_gene: TRBJ1-4; CDR3nt: TGTGCCAGCAGCTCGCCGAGGGGTTCTAATGAAAAACTGTTTTTT; CDR3aa: CASSSPRGSNEKLFF
v_gene: TRBV6-5; d_gene: NA; abundance: once; j_gene: TRBJ1-4; CDR3nt: TGTGCCAGCAGTTCCTTGGGCCCTGAAAAACTGTTTTTT; CDR3aa: CASSSLGPEKLFF
v_gene: TRBV7-7; d_gene: TRBD2; abundance: NA; j_gene: TRBJ2-3; CDR3nt: TGTGCTAGCAGTTTGGGACTAGCGGGGGCTTTCGGCACAGATACGCAGTATTTT; CDR3aa: CASSLGLAGAFGTDTQYF
v_gene: TRBV14; d_gene: NA; abundance: few; j_gene: TRBJ1-1; CDR3nt: TGTGCCAGCAGCCACCCCGGACAGATGAACACTGAAGCTTTCTTT; CDR3aa: CASSHPGQMNTEAFF
v_gene: TRBV29-1; d_gene: TRBD1; abundance: NA; j_gene: TRBJ2-7; CDR3nt: TGCAGCGTTGAGGACAGGGCCCACGAGCAGTACTTC; CDR3aa: CSVEDRAHEQYF
v_gene: TRBV7-2; d_gene: NA; abundance: once; j_gene: TRBJ1-2; CDR3nt: TGTGCCAGCAGCCTAATCGCCCGAAACTATGGCTACACCTTC; CDR3aa: CASSLIARNYGYTF
v_gene: TRBV13; d_gene: TRBD2; abundance: NA; j_gene: TRBJ2-7; CDR3nt: TGTGCCAGCAGCTTGCGGGACTACTACGAGCAGTACTTC; CDR3aa: CASSLRDYYEQYF
v_gene: TRBV29-1; d_gene: NA; abundance: once; j_gene: TRBJ2-3; CDR3nt: TGCAGCGTTTTTACAGATACGCAGTATTTT; CDR3aa: CSVFTDTQYF
v_gene: TRBV5-6; d_gene: NA; abundance: NA; j_gene: TRBJ2-7; CDR3nt: TGTGCCAGCAGCGCCGGGACATCGAGCGAGCAGTACTTC; CDR3aa: CASSAGTSSEQYF
v_gene: TRBV20-1; d_gene: NA; abundance: NA; j_gene: TRBJ1-1; CDR3nt: TGCAGTGCTAGACAGTCGATTGAAGCTTTCTTT; CDR3aa: CSARQSIEAFF
v_gene: TRBV11-2; d_gene: NA; abundance: NA; j_gene: TRBJ1-1; CDR3nt: TGTGCCAGCAGCTTAACCCTCGGTGGAAACACTGAAGCTTTCTTT; CDR3aa: CASSLTLGGNTEAFF
v_gene: TRBV27; d_gene: NA; abundance: NA; j_gene: TRBJ1-6; CDR3nt: TGTGCCAGCAGGTCCGGGACTGCTAATTCACCCCTCCACTTT; CDR3aa: CASRSGTANSPLHF
v_gene: TRBV11-3; d_gene: NA; abundance: once; j_gene: TRBJ1-3; CDR3nt: TGTGCCAGCAGCTCGTCGATCGGAAACACCATATATTTT; CDR3aa: CASSSSIGNTIYF
v_gene: TRBV7-6; d_gene: TRBD2; abundance: once; j_gene: TRBJ2-7; CDR3nt: TGTGCCAGCAGCTTATATCCCCGGACTAGCGGGGATAGCTCCTACGAGCAGTACTTC; CDR3aa: CASSLYPRTSGDSSYEQYF
v_gene: TRBV6-4; d_gene: NA; abundance: NA; j_gene: TRBJ2-1; CDR3nt: TGTGCCAGCAGTTCGGGGGAGTTAAACAATGAGCAGTTCTTC; CDR3aa: CASSSGELNNEQFF
v_gene: TRBV15; d_gene: TRBD2; abundance: NA; j_gene: TRBJ2-1; CDR3nt: TGTGCCACCAGAGGGACTAGCGGGGTTACCAGCTCCTACAATGAGCAGTTCTTC; CDR3aa: CATRGTSGVTSSYNEQFF
v_gene: TRBV7-6; d_gene: NA; abundance: NA; j_gene: TRBJ1-1; CDR3nt: TGTGCCAGCAGGGGGAGAGAGAGCACTGAAGCTTTCTTT; CDR3aa: CASRGRESTEAFF
v_gene: TRBV4-1; d_gene: NA; abundance: NA; j_gene: TRBJ2-7; CDR3nt: TGCGCCAGCAGCAGGGGGTGGGGGGAGAGTGAGCAGTACTTC; CDR3aa: CASSRGWGESEQYF
v_gene: TRBV7-6; d_gene: TRBD1; abundance: NA; j_gene: TRBJ1-6; CDR3nt: TGTGCCAGCAGCTTAAATTCAGGGGGCGTTTACTCACCCCTCCACTTT; CDR3aa: CASSLNSGGVYSPLHF
v_gene: TRBV6-5; d_gene: TRBD1; abundance: NA; j_gene: TRBJ2-1; CDR3nt: TGTGCCAGCAGTTACTCGTTGGGACAGGGCAATGAGCAGTTCTTC; CDR3aa: CASSYSLGQGNEQFF
v_gene: TRBV5-1; d_gene: NA; abundance: NA; j_gene: TRBJ1-2; CDR3nt: TGCGCCAGCAGCTCCAACCTTCTGGGGACCCTCTATGGCTACACCTTC; CDR3aa: CASSSNLLGTLYGYTF
v_gene: TRBV5-6; d_gene: NA; abundance: NA; j_gene: TRBJ2-1; CDR3nt: TGTGCCAGCAGCTTTAGCGATGAGCAGTTCTTC; CDR3aa: CASSFSDEQFF
v_gene: TRBV9; d_gene: NA; abundance: NA; j_gene: TRBJ2-1; CDR3nt: TGTGCCAGCAGCCCGAGTGACAATGAGCAGTTCTTC; CDR3aa: CASSPSDNEQFF
v_gene: TRBV6-5; d_gene: NA; abundance: NA; j_gene: TRBJ1-6; CDR3nt: TGTGCCAGCAGTTACGAGCAGGGGTTTTCTCCCCTCCACTTT; CDR3aa: CASSYEQGFSPLHF
v_gene: TRBV7-9; d_gene: NA; abundance: NA; j_gene: TRBJ2-1; CDR3nt: TGTGCCAGCAGCTTCCCCTACAATGAGCAGTTCTTC; CDR3aa: CASSFPYNEQFF
v_gene: TRBV27; d_gene: TRBD1; abundance: NA; j_gene: TRBJ1-2; CDR3nt: TGTGCCAGCCGTCCTTCTGGGACAGGCTATGGCTACACCTTC; CDR3aa: CASRPSGTGYGYTF
v_gene: TRBV10-3; d_gene: TRBD1; abundance: NA; j_gene: TRBJ2-7; CDR3nt: TGTGCCATCAGTGAAGGACAGGGGTTCTACGAGCAGTACTTC; CDR3aa: CAISEGQGFYEQYF
v_gene: TRBV30; d_gene: TRBD1; abundance: NA; j_gene: TRBJ2-1; CDR3nt: TGTGCCTGGAGTTGGGGACAGGGGAGTGAGCAGTTCTTC; CDR3aa: CAWSWGQGSEQFF
v_gene: TRBV7-9; d_gene: NA; abundance: NA; j_gene: TRBJ2-1; CDR3nt: TGTGCCAGCAGCTTCGGAGGGGACTACAATGAGCAGTTCTTC; CDR3aa: CASSFGGDYNEQFF